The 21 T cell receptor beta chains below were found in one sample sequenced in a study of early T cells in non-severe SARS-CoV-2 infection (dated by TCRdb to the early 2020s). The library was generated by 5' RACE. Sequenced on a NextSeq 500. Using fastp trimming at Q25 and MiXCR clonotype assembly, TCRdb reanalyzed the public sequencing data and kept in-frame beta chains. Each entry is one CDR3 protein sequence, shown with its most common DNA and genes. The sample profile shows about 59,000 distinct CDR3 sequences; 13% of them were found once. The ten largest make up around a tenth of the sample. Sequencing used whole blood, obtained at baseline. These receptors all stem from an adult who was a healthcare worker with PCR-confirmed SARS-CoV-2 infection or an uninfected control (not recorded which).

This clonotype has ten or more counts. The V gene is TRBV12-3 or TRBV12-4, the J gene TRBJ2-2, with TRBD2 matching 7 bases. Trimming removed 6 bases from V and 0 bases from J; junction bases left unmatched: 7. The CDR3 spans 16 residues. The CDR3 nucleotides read TGTGCCAGCAGGTTAAGCGGGACGGCGAACACCGGGGAGCTGTTTTTT. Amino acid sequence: CASRLSGTANTGELFF.

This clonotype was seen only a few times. The DNA of the CDR3 is TGTGCCAGCAGCCCTCACGAGGGACAGGGGTTCAATGAGCAGTTCTTC. Its translation: CASSPHEGQGFNEQFF. The rearrangement joins TRBV3-1 to TRBJ2-1, with TRBD1 identical over 10 bases. CDR1 LGHDT and CDR2 YNNKEL come from the germline V gene (reference sequence). V was pared by 4 bases and J by 6 bases, with 9 bases of the junction left unmatched. The CDR3 spans 16 residues.

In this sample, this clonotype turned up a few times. The CDR3, as DNA: TGTGCCAGCAGTTCCGGACAGGGTCGAGAGACCCAGTACTTC. This gives the protein CASSSGQGRETQYF. J is TRBJ2-5 and V is TRBV7-8, with TRBD1 identical over 8 bases. Germline CDR1 is SGHVS and CDR2 is FQNEAQ. V lost 6 bases to trimming and J lost 4 bases; unmatched junction nucleotides: 7. The CDR3 covers 14 residues.

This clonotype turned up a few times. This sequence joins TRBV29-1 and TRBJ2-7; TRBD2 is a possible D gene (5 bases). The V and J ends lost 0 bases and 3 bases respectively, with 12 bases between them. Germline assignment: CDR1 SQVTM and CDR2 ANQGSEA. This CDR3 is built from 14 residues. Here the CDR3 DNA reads TGCAGCGTTGAAGAGAGGGTAGGGAGCTACGAGCAGTACTTC. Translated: CSVEERVGSYEQYF.

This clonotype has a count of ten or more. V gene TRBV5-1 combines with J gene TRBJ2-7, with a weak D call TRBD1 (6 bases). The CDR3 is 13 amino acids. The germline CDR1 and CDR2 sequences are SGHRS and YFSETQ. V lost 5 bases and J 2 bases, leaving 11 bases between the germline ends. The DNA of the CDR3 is TGCGCCAGCAGGTGGGACACTGCCTACGAGCAGTACTTC. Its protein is CASRWDTAYEQYF.

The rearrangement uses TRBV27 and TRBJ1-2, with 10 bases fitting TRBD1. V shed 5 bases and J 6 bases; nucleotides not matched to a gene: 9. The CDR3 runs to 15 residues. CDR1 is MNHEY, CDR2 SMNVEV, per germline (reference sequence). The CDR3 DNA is TGTGCCAGCAGTCCTAGGACAGGGGGGAATAATGGCTACACCTTC. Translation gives CASSPRTGGNNGYTF.

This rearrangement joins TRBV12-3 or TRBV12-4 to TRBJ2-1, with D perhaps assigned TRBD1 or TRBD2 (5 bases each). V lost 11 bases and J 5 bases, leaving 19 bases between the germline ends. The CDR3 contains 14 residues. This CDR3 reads CASPAGGSHNEQFF. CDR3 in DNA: TGTGCCTCTCCCGCTGGGGGTTCGCACAATGAGCAGTTCTTC.

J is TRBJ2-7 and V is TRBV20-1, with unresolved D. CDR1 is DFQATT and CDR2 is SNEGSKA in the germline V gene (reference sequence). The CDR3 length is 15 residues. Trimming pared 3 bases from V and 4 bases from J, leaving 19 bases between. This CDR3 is CSARDPGSYYYEQYF. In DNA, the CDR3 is TGCAGTGCTAGGGACCCAGGCAGTTACTATTACGAGCAGTACTTC.

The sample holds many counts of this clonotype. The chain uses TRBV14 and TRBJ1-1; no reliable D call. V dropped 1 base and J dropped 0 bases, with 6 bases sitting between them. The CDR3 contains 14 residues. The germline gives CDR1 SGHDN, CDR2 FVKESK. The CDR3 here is CASSQGHLNTEAFF. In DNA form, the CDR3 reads TGTGCCAGCAGCCAAGGGCACCTGAACACTGAAGCTTTCTTT.

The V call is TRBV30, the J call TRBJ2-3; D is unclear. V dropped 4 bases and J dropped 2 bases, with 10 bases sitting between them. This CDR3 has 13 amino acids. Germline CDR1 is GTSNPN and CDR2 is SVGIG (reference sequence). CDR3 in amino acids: CAWTGPYTDTQYF. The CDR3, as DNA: TGTGCCTGGACAGGTCCATACACAGATACGCAGTATTTT.

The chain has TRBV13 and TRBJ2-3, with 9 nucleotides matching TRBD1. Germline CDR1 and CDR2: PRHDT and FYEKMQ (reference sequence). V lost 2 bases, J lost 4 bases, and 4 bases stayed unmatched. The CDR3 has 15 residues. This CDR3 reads CASSLPDRGSDTQYF. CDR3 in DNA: TGTGCCAGCAGCTTACCGGACAGGGGATCAGATACGCAGTATTTT.

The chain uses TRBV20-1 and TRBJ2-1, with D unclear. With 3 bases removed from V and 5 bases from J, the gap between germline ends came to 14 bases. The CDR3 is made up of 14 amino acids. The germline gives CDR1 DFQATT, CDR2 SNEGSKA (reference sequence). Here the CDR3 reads CSASWTVRNNEQFF. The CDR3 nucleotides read TGCAGTGCTAGCTGGACGGTGAGAAACAATGAGCAGTTCTTC.

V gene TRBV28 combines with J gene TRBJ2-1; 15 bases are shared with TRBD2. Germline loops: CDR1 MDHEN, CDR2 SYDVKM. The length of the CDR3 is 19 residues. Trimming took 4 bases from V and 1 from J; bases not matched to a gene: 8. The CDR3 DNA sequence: TGTGCCAGCAGTTCCCCGGGACTAGCGGGGGGCCTTTCCTACAATGAGCAGTTCTTC. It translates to CASSSPGLAGGLSYNEQFF.

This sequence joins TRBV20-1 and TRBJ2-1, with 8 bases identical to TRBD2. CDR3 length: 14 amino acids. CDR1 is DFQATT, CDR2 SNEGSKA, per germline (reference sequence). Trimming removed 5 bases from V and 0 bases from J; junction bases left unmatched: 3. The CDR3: CSARLATSYNEQFF. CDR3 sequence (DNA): TGCAGTGCTCGACTAGCGACCTCCTACAATGAGCAGTTCTTC.

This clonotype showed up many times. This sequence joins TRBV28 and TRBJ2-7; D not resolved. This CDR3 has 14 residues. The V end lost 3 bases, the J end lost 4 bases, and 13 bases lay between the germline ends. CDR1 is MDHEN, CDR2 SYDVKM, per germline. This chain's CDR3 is CASSFPAGPYEQYF. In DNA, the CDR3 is TGTGCCAGCAGTTTCCCGGCAGGACCGTACGAGCAGTACTTC.

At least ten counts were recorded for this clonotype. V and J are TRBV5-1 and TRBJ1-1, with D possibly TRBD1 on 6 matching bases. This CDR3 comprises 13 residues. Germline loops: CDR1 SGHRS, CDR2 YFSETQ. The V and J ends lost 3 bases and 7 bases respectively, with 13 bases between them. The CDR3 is CASSSTGNGEAFF. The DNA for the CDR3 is TGCGCCAGCAGCTCCACAGGGAATGGTGAAGCTTTCTTT.

The CDR3, as DNA: TGTGCCAGCAGCCAAGATGTAGCGGGGGTCTGGACAGATACGCAGTATTTT. This codes for CASSQDVAGVWTDTQYF. The chain couples TRBV3-1 to TRBJ2-3; the match to TRBD2 covers 9 bases. V lost 0 bases to trimming and J lost 3 bases; unmatched junction nucleotides: 7. Germline V CDR1 and CDR2: LGHDT, YNNKEL (reference sequence). This CDR3 has 17 residues.

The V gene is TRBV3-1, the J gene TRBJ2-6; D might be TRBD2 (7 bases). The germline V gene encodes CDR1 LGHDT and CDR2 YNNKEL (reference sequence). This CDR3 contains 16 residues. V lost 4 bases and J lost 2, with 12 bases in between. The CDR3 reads CASSLRGGPGANVLTF. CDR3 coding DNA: TGTGCCAGCAGCCTACGCGGGGGCCCTGGGGCCAACGTCCTGACTTTC.

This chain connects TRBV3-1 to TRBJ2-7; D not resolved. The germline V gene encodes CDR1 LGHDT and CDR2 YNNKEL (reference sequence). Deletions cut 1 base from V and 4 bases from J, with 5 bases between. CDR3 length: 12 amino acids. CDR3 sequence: CASSQGQYEQYF. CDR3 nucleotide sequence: TGTGCCAGCAGCCAAGGACAATACGAGCAGTACTTC.

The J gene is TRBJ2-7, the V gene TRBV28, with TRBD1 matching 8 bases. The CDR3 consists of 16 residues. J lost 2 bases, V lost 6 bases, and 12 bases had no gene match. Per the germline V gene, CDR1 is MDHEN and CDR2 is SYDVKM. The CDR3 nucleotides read TGTGCCAGCAGCCCTACTCAGGGGGCGATCCCCTACGAGCAGTACTTC. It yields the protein CASSPTQGAIPYEQYF.

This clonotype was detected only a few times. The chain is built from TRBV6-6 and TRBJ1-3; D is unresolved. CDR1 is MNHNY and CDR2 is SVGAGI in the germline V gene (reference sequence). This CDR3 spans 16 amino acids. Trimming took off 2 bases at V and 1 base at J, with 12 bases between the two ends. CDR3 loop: CASSYARANSGNTIYF. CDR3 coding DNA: TGTGCCAGCAGTTACGCTAGAGCGAATTCTGGAAACACCATATATTTT.